These T cell receptor beta chains were read from a single sample in a study of shared T cell receptors in the human thymus. TCRdb's copy holds only in-frame clones and misses some; the assay was immunoSEQ multiplex PCR. The sample includes hundreds of thousands of clones, around 87% of them seen just once. These same records also appear under a second study, on human thymus T cells.

Sequencing used thymocytes. All receptors derive from a boy under two years old with a congenital heart defect. The CDR3 runs from the conserved cysteine through the conserved F or W. The D gene is left open where the match is weak.

J: TRBJ1-1
D: TRBD1
V: TRBV6-1
CDR3: CASSAYRGRDTEAFF

J: TRBJ1-1
D: TRBD1
V: TRBV19
CDR3: CASSRTGGTEAFF

J: TRBJ2-7
D: .
V: TRBV6-1
CDR3: CASSENLRGDGQYF

J: TRBJ2-1
D: .
V: TRBV5-6
CDR3: CASSLKKTGIHGVFF

J: TRBJ2-7
D: .
V: TRBV5-1
CDR3: CASNAGALTYEQYF

J: TRBJ2-7
D: .
V: TRBV27
CDR3: CASSLFWTSYEQYF

J: TRBJ2-5
D: .
V: TRBV5-1
CDR3: CAITARGLQETQYF

J: TRBJ1-5
D: .
V: TRBV7-8
CDR3: CASSRRGGNQPQHF

J: TRBJ2-3
D: TRBD1
V: TRBV7-9
CDR3: CATYGDRDTDTQYF

J: TRBJ2-7
D: .
V: TRBV5-6
CDR3: CASSIRTAYEQYF

J: TRBJ2-5
D: TRBD1
V: TRBV28
CDR3: CASSMTGGQETQYF

J: TRBJ2-1
D: TRBD2
V: TRBV27
CDR3: CASSDGTSGIWEQFF

J: TRBJ2-7
D: TRBD1
V: TRBV6-6
CDR3: CASRQRGHYEQYF

J: TRBJ2-3
D: .
V: TRBV4-3
CDR3: CASSQELAASTDTQYF

J: TRBJ2-2
D: TRBD1
V: TRBV4-3
CDR3: CASSQNGTGGGGELFF

J: TRBJ1-1
D: .
V: TRBV27
CDR3: CASSLRQVNTEAFF

J: TRBJ2-2
D: .
V: TRBV27
CDR3: CASSSRGPNTGELFF

J: TRBJ2-7
D: TRBD1
V: TRBV5-6
CDR3: CASTLGDRDPYEQYF

J: TRBJ1-1
D: .
V: TRBV19
CDR3: CASSSTRYTEAFF

J: .
D: TRBD2
V: TRBV28
CDR3: CASSLSRGGGRIPYEQYF

J: TRBJ2-4
D: TRBD1
V: TRBV6-1
CDR3: CASRDREVAKNIQYF

J: TRBJ2-7
D: .
V: TRBV7-2
CDR3: CASSLGDEQYF

J: TRBJ1-6
D: .
V: TRBV4-3
CDR3: CASSQDFDDRSSYNSPLHF

J: TRBJ2-7
D: TRBD2
V: TRBV19
CDR3: CASSPGGSGRPYEQYF

J: TRBJ2-1
D: TRBD2
V: TRBV4-2
CDR3: CAGRKLAGEYNEQFF

J: TRBJ2-2
D: TRBD2
V: TRBV19
CDR3: CASSISGTSGPTGELFF

J: TRBJ1-6
D: .
V: TRBV4-3
CDR3: CASSQQPREGGSYNSPLHF

J: TRBJ2-1
D: TRBD2
V: TRBV4-1
CDR3: CASSRPLAGVFNEQFF

J: TRBJ1-5
D: TRBD1
V: TRBV27
CDR3: CASSPGTGASNQPQHF

J: TRBJ2-2
D: TRBD1
V: TRBV29-1
CDR3: CSVVGQGFGTGELFF

J: TRBJ1-1
D: .
V: TRBV7-8
CDR3: CASSFYENQRHTEAFF

J: TRBJ2-1
D: TRBD2
V: TRBV7-2
CDR3: CASSQTSGGSYNEQFF

J: TRBJ1-5
D: .
V: TRBV28
CDR3: CASSFPGLSNQPQHF

J: TRBJ1-5
D: .
V: TRBV28
CDR3: CASRVRGYSNQPQHF

J: TRBJ2-7
D: .
V: TRBV25-1
CDR3: CASSVLGSSYEQYF

J: TRBJ1-4
D: .
V: TRBV6-6
CDR3: CASSTDRDLWKLFF

J: TRBJ2-3
D: .
V: TRBV5-6
CDR3: CASSPDSATSTDTQYF

J: TRBJ2-2
D: .
V: TRBV28
CDR3: CASSPGTNTGELFF

J: TRBJ2-7
D: .
V: TRBV15
CDR3: CATSRVTGVQAYEQYF

J: TRBJ2-5
D: TRBD2
V: TRBV30
CDR3: CAWSVLVTSAGVGETQYF

J: TRBJ2-5
D: .
V: TRBV18
CDR3: CASTDRRQETQYF

J: TRBJ2-5
D: .
V: TRBV5-1
CDR3: CASSLASLSTQYF